The entry that follows covers one T cell receptor (beta chain) sequence. The data originate from a study of CD8+CD57+ T cells in acquired aplastic anemia. With 8 bases removed from V and 2 bases from J, the gap between germline ends came to 11 bases. The CDR3 loop spans 13 amino acids. CDR1 is MNHNS and CDR2 is SASEGT in the germline V gene. Genomic DNA provided the template from which TCR beta VDJ and CDR3 profiles were obtained. Via MiXCR, TCRdb re-called the reads, giving one row per CDR3 protein. The sample holds 250,000 to 350,000 distinct CDR3 sequences; around 60% are singletons and the top ten take 8%.

The rearrangement links TRBV6-1 to TRBJ2-3; D may match TRBD1 or TRBD2 (5 bases each). The sequence was collected from a human donor with severe aplastic anemia or a healthy control (not recorded which). Material for sequencing was sorted CD4+, CD8+, or CD8+CD57+ T cells (not recorded which) from PBMCs. CDR3 residues: CASLGTVTDTQYF. CDR3 sequence (DNA): TGTGCCAGCTTGGGGACCGTCACAGATACGCAGTATTTT.